This is a list of T cell receptor beta chains from one sample in a study of early T cells in non-severe SARS-CoV-2 infection. Via MiXCR, TCRdb re-called the 5' RACE reads, giving one row per CDR3 protein. The sample records tens of thousands of distinct CDR3 sequences, under 15% being singletons. The specimen was whole blood, collected at baseline. The receptor set was obtained from an adult who was a healthcare worker with PCR-confirmed SARS-CoV-2 infection or an uninfected control (not recorded which). The CDR3 runs from the conserved cysteine through the conserved F or W. D genes are given only for firm matches. Rows give clone size only sometimes, using once, few, many, or a class for an expanded clone.

>TRBJ1-2|TRBV4-1|TRBD1|few
TGCGCCAGCAGCCAAGAGGGACAGGTGGCATCCGGCTACACCTTC
CASSQEGQVASGYTF
>TRBJ2-1|TRBV9|NA|NA
TGTGCCAGCAGCGTAGATACGGGAGAGCAGTTCTTC
CASSVDTGEQFF
>TRBJ2-3|TRBV9|NA|few
TGTGCCAGCAGCGTAGGCCCTGACTTCACAGATACGCAGTATTTT
CASSVGPDFTDTQYF
>TRBJ2-1|TRBV12-3/TRBV12-4|NA|many
TGTGCCAGCAGTTCTAGCGATGAGCAGTTCTTC
CASSSSDEQFF
>TRBJ1-6|TRBV6-6|NA|NA
TGTGCCAGCAGTTACGGTCAAAATAATTCACCCCTCCACTTT
CASSYGQNNSPLHF
>TRBJ1-1|TRBV5-1|NA|NA
TGCGCCAGCAGCATTTACCAGTACACTGAAGCTTTCTTT
CASSIYQYTEAFF
>TRBJ2-7|TRBV10-3|TRBD1|NA
TGTGCCATCAGTGAGTCAAAGGGACAGGGCTACGAGCAGTACTTC
CAISESKGQGYEQYF
>TRBJ2-2|TRBV5-1|NA|NA
TGCGTCAGCAGCTTGACAGTCGGGTACACCGGGGAGCTGTTTTTT
CVSSLTVGYTGELFF
>TRBJ2-5|TRBV24-1|TRBD1|few
TGTGCCACCAGTGAGGCCGGGACAGGGAACCAAGAGACCCAGTACTTC
CATSEAGTGNQETQYF
>TRBJ2-1|TRBV12-3/TRBV12-4|TRBD2|NA
TGTGCCAGCAGACTAGCGGGGGGGCCAGGCAATGAGCAGTTCTTC
CASRLAGGPGNEQFF
>TRBJ1-5|TRBV3-1|NA|few
TGTGCCAGCAGCCAGGGGGTGACGTATAGCAATCAGCCCCAGCATTTT
CASSQGVTYSNQPQHF
>TRBJ2-2|TRBV11-2|TRBD1|few
TGTGCCAGCAGCCTACAGGGGGAGAAAGCCGGGGAGCTGTTTTTT
CASSLQGEKAGELFF
>TRBJ2-7|TRBV7-9|NA|NA
TGTGCCAGCAGCTTTGAACTAGTCTCCTACGAGCAGTACTTC
CASSFELVSYEQYF
>TRBJ2-3|TRBV6-2/TRBV6-3|NA|few
TGTGCCAGCAGTTACACCAGGACAGCTGAGGGTACGCAGTATTTT
CASSYTRTAEGTQYF
>TRBJ2-7|TRBV12-3/TRBV12-4|TRBD2|few
TGTGCCAGCAGGGGGGGGGCCTACGAGCAGTACTTC
CASRGGAYEQYF
>TRBJ1-1|TRBV5-5|NA|few
TGTGCCAGCAGCTTAGCCCTCCATCAGGGAGAAGCTTTCTTT
CASSLALHQGEAFF
>TRBJ1-1|TRBV7-2|NA|NA
TGTGCCAGCAGCTTCCCAGGGAGGCGACTGAGCACTGAAGCTTTCTTT
CASSFPGRRLSTEAFF
>TRBJ1-1|TRBV7-2|NA|NA
TGTGCCAGCAGCTTAATCGGGGGAGAAGCTTTCTTT
CASSLIGGEAFF
>TRBJ1-1|TRBV28|NA|NA
TGTGCCAGCAGTTTACAACGTATTGAAGCTTTCTTT
CASSLQRIEAFF
>TRBJ2-1|TRBV10-3|NA|once
TGTGCCATCAGTGAGGCTAGTGAGCAGTTCTTC
CAISEASEQFF
>TRBJ2-7|TRBV6-6|NA|NA
TGTGCCAGCAGTTACGTGGACGAGCAGTACTTC
CASSYVDEQYF
>TRBJ2-3|TRBV19|TRBD2|NA
TGTGCCAGTAGTATCGCAGCGGGGGGCCTCGATACGCAGTATTTT
CASSIAAGGLDTQYF
>TRBJ2-3|TRBV5-1|NA|NA
TGCGCCAGCAGCTTGGATCGGCGGGGCACAGATACGCAGTATTTT
CASSLDRRGTDTQYF
>TRBJ1-2|TRBV2|NA|NA
TGTGCCAGCACCGTGGACAGCTATGGCTACACCTTC
CASTVDSYGYTF
>TRBJ2-3|TRBV6-4|TRBD1|many
TGTGCCAGCAGTGAGCGATCAGGACAGGGGACAGATACGCAGTATTTT
CASSERSGQGTDTQYF
>TRBJ1-1|TRBV14|NA|many
TGTGCCAGCAGCCCTTTACAGGGCATGAACACTGAAGCTTTCTTT
CASSPLQGMNTEAFF
>TRBJ2-2|TRBV20-1|NA|many
TGCAGTGCTAGGGACGTCGCGGGTGGGGAGCTGTTTTTT
CSARDVAGGELFF
>TRBJ2-1|TRBV29-1|NA|NA
TGCAGCGTGCCAGGGGTCTACAATGAGCAGTTCTTC
CSVPGVYNEQFF
>TRBJ2-2|TRBV18|NA|few
TGTGCCAGCTCACCGACAGCCGGGGAGCTGTTTTTT
CASSPTAGELFF
>TRBJ2-1|TRBV20-1|NA|few
TGCAGTGCTGAATTGGCAGAGGTCCCCCTCAATGAGCAGTTCTTC
CSAELAEVPLNEQFF
>TRBJ1-1|TRBV7-8|NA|NA
TGTGCCAGCAGCCCCCCAGGGTTTATGAACACTGAAGCTTTCTTT
CASSPPGFMNTEAFF
>TRBJ1-1|TRBV18|NA|few
TGTGCCAGCTCACGGACAGACAGCTCGAACACTGAAGCTTTCTTT
CASSRTDSSNTEAFF
>TRBJ1-4|TRBV7-2|NA|NA
TGTGCCAGCAGCTTAGGGTACAGCCTTGCAACTAATGAAAAACTGTTTTTT
CASSLGYSLATNEKLFF
>TRBJ1-2|TRBV12-3/TRBV12-4|NA|NA
TGTGCCAGCAGCTGGACAGCTGCCTTAGGCTACACCTTC
CASSWTAALGYTF
>TRBJ2-5|TRBV5-4|TRBD2|many
TGTGCCAGCAGCTTGGCTAGCGGGGGGGCCGGGGAGACCCAGTACTTC
CASSLASGGAGETQYF
>TRBJ1-1|TRBV10-2|NA|many
TGCGCCAGCAGTCCAGGGCTTTTGGGAGCTTTCTTT
CASSPGLLGAFF
>TRBJ2-3|TRBV7-9|TRBD1|many
TGTGCCAGCAGCGCGGGACAGGCGGCAGATACGCAGTATTTT
CASSAGQAADTQYF